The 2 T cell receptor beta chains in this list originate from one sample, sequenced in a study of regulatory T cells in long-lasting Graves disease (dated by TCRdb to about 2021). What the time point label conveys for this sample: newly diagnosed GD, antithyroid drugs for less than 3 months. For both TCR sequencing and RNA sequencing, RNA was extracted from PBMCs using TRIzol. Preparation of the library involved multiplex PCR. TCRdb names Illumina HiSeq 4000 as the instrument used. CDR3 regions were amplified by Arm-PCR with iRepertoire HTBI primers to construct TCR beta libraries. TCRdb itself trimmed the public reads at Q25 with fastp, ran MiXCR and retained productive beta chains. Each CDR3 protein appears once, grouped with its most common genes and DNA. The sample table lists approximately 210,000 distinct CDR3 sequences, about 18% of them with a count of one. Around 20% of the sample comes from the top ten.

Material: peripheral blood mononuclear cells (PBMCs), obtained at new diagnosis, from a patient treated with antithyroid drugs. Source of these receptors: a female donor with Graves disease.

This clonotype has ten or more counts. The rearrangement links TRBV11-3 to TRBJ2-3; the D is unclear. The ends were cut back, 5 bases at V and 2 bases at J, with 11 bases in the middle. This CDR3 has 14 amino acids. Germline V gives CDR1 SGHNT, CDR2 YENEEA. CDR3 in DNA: TGTGCCAGCAGCCGTGGGCCGACCACAGATACGCAGTATTTT. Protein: CASSRGPTTDTQYF.

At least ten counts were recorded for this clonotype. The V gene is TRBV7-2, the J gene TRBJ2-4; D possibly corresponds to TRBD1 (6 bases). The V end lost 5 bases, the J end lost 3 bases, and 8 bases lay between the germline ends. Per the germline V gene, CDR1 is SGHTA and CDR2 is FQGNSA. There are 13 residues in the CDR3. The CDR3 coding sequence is TGTGCCAGCAGCCAAGGGGGCAAAAACATTCAGTACTTC. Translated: CASSQGGKNIQYF.